This T cell receptor (beta chain) was obtained from a study of shared clonotypes between healthy human individuals. Whole-study results and caveats: Clonotypes which were not shared had lower generation probabilities than clonotypes that all four donors shared. Clonotype sharing among donors likely depends on sequencing depth.

The assay was run at deep level. Authors' data handling: ImmunoSEQ only sent back junction sequences with no quality scores, so filtering was done differently. The table came from immunoSEQ multiplex PCR; TCRdb's copy has only in-frame clones and leaves some out. V and J calls and clone size follow that table, whereas D and trimming were derived from the DNA. The sample gives about 2 million clones, less than 95% of which show up once; around 1.1% is in the top ten. The CDR3 has 14 amino acids. After removal of 1 base from V and 8 bases from J, the junction contained 2 bases not matched to a gene. CDR1 is SGHNT and CDR2 is YYREEE in the germline V gene (reference sequence). Notes on this clone: Its specificity is not known.

Naivety among CD8 cells was defined by CD45RO negativity and positive CCR7 selection, thereby excluding terminally differentiated effector memory CD45RA+ cells. The chain is built from TRBV5-4 and TRBJ2-1, with 11 bases lining up with TRBD2. The clonotype comes from a man in his late teens or twenties in good health. Sample: naive CD8+ T cells sorted from blood. The CDR3 DNA is TGTGCCAGCAGCTTGACTAGCGGGGGCTATGAGCAGTTCTTC. The encoded protein is CASSLTSGGYEQFF.